This TCR beta chain was recorded in a study of blood T cell repertoires in COVID-19 (TCRdb year 2020). Study-level background: Collaborator samples came from the United States, Italy and Spain and covered acute and convalescent phases of COVID-19. The prospective study material was composed of cDNA or gDNA derived from T cells, B-cell-depleted T cells, or PBMCs. Subjects who had been exposed to COVID-19, were actively infected with it, or had recovered from it provided the deeply sampled blood TCRbeta repertoires that made up the dataset. The repertoires were released in a freely available public database meant as a resource for research on the immune response to SARS-CoV-2. The samples were drawn from the first 160 participants of the ongoing ImmuneRACE study and from 1,254 subjects provided by 6 global collaborators. A de-identified subject ID, COVID-19 status, age in years and sex were almost always included in the sample metadata. HLA class I and class II types, where available, came from metadata supplied by the sample provider rather than from assay-based typing.

Collaborating institutions collected whole blood in K2EDTA tubes following their own protocols. For TCRbeta analysis, collaborator samples were shipped as frozen whole blood, as isolated PBMCs, or as DNA extracted from either sample type. V is cut by 1 base and J by 8 bases, and the space between the germline ends is 14 bases. For CDR1 and CDR2, the germline V gene (reference sequence) lists LGHDT and YNNKEL. CDR3 length: 14 amino acids, cysteine to phenylalanine. The sequence is cut down to CDR3 DNA, 42 bases in frame from base 1. TCRbeta CDR3 regions were amplified from genomic DNA by means of the immunoSEQ Assay, a bias-controlled multiplex PCR. For the original study's pipeline: The number of nucleated cells in each sample was estimated from the amplification of reference gene primers within the assay. Sequence reads were collapsed and filtered to measure the absolute abundance of every unique TCRbeta CDR3 rearrangement. Productive Simpson clonality was computed per sample as the square root of Simpson's diversity index over productive rearrangements. TCRdb provides this immuneACCESS table in a form limited to in-frame rearrangements. Some clones are lacking; in checked studies, under half of them reflect an unresolved V gene, and why the rest are absent is not known. V, J and clone size are those of that table, while D and trimming were read from the DNA. The sample table holds roughly 99,000 clones, of which about 80% were seen once. Roughly 4% of the sample rests with the top ten.

Here is what the overall study found, with its caveats: Clinical and demographic metadata were provided uncurated, with the amount varying by source and participant.

As concerns this clone: The antigen this receptor binds is unknown. No much larger clone exists at a distance of one base, and base qualities are not known.

The rearranged segments are TRBV3-1 (or the pseudogene TRBV3-2) and TRBJ1-2; TRBD1 is possibly the D segment (5 matching bases). The sequence was collected from an older man with acute or convalescent COVID-19. Material for sequencing was peripheral blood. The CDR3 region reads CASSQGDSLQGYTF. The nucleotide sequence is TGTGCCAGCAGCCAAGGCGACAGTCTACAGGGCTACACCTTC.